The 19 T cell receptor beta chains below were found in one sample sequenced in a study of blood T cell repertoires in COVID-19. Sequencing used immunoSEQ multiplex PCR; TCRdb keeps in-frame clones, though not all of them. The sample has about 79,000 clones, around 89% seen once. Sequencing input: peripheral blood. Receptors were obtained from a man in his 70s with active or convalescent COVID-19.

The CDR3: CASSQDRREQYF. CDR3 nucleotide sequence: TGTGCCAGCAGCCAAGATCGGAGGGAGCAGTACTTC. The chain employs TRBV3-1 (or the pseudogene TRBV3-2) and TRBJ2-7; possibly TRBD2 for D (5 bases). Trimming took off 0 bases at V and 7 bases at J, with 7 bases between the two ends. The CDR3 contains 12 residues. CDR1 is LGHDT and CDR2 is YNNKEL in the germline V gene (reference sequence).

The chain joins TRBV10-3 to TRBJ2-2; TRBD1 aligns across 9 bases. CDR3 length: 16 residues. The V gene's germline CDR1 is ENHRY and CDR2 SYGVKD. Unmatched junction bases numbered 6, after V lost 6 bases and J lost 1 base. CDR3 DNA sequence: TGTGCCATCAGATCCGGGACAGGGCTGAACACCGGGGAGCTGTTTTTT. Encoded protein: CAIRSGTGLNTGELFF.

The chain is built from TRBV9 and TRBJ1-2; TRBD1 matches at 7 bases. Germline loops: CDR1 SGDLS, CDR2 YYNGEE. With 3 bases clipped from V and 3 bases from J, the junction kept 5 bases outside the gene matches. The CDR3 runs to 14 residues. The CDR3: CASSGTGLYYGYTF. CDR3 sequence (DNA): TGTGCCAGCAGCGGGACAGGCCTCTACTATGGCTACACCTTC.

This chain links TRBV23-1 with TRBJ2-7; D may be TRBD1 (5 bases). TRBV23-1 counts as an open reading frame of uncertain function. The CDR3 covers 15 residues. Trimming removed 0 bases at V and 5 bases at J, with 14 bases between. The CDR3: CASSQSLRVDNEQYF. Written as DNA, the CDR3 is TGCGCCAGCAGTCAATCGCTCAGGGTTGACAACGAGCAGTACTTC.

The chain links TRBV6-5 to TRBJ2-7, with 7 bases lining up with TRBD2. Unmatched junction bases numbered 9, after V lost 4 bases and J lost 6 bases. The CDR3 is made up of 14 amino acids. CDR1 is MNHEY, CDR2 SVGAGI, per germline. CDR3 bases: TGTGCCAGCAGTTTGCTCGGGAGGAGGTCCGAGCAGTACTTC. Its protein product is CASSLLGRRSEQYF.

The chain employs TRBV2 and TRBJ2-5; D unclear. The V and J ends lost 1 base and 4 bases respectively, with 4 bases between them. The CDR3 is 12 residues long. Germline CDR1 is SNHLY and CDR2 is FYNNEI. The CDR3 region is CASSEVRETQYF. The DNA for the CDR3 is TGTGCCAGCAGTGAAGTTCGAGAGACCCAGTACTTC.

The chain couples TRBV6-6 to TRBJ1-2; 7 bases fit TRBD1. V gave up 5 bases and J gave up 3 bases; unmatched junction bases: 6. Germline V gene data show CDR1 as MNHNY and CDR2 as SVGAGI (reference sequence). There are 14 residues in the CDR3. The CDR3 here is CASSPPGGDYGYTF. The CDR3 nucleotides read TGTGCCAGCAGTCCACCAGGGGGAGACTATGGCTACACCTTC.

Here the CDR3 reads CASSPLNEQYF. CDR3 coding DNA: TGTGCCAGCAGCCCCTTAAACGAGCAGTACTTC. The V and J genes are TRBV7-2 and TRBJ2-7; D gene unclear. The germline V gene encodes CDR1 SGHTA and CDR2 FQGNSA. The CDR3 length is 11 residues. V was shortened by 5 bases and J by 5 bases, with 7 bases between the two germline ends.

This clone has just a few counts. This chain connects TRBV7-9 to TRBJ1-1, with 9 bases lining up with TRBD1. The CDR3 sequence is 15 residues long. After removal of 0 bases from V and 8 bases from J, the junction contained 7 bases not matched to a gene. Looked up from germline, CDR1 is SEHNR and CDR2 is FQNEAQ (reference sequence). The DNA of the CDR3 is TGTGCCAGCAGCTTAGCGCTGGGACAGGGTCTCGAAGCTTTCTTT. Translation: CASSLALGQGLEAFF.

This CDR3 is CASSSGGLAGLEQYF. CDR3 coding DNA: TGCGCCAGCAGCTCTGGGGGACTAGCGGGACTCGAGCAGTACTTC. The chain links TRBV5-1 to TRBJ2-7; 13 bases match TRBD2. The J segment lost 6 bases and the V segment lost 3 bases, leaving 6 bases of the junction unmatched. The CDR3 has 15 amino acids. CDR1 and CDR2 from the germline V gene are SGHRS and YFSETQ.

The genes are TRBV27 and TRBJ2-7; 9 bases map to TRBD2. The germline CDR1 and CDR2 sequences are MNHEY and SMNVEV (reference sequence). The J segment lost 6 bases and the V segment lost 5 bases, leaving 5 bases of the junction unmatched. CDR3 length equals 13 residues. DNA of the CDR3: TGTGCCAGCAGTCATAGCGGGAGTGGCGAGCAGTACTTC. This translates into CASSHSGSGEQYF.

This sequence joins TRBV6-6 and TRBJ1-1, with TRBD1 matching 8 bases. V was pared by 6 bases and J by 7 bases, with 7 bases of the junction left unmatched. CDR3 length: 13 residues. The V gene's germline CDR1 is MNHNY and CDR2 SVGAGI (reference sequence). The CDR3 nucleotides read TGTGCCAGCAGGGCGACAGGGGTGGATGAAGCTTTCTTT. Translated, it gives CASRATGVDEAFF.

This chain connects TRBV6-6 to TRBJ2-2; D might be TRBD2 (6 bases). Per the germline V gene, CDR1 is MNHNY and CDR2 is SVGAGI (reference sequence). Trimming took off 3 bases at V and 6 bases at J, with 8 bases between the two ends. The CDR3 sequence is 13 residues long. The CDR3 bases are TGTGCCAGCAGTTATCGCGGGGCCGGGGAGCTGTTTTTT. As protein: CASSYRGAGELFF.

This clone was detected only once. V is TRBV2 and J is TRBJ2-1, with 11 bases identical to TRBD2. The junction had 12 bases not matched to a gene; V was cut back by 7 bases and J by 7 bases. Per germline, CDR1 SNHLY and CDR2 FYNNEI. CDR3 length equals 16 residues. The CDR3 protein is CASTERASGRYNEQFF. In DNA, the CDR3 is TGTGCCAGCACTGAGCGGGCTAGCGGGAGGTATAATGAGCAGTTCTTC.

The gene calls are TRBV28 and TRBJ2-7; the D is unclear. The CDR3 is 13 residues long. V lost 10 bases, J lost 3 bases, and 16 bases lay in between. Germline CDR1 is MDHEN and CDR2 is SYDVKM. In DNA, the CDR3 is TGTGCCACCAAACCGTTGGAGCACTACGAGCAGTACTTC. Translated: CATKPLEHYEQYF.

CDR3 bases: TGCGCCAGCAGCCCAGGGGGGAATGAGCAGTTCTTC. As protein: CASSPGGNEQFF. The J gene is TRBJ2-1, the V gene TRBV5-1, with D perhaps TRBD1 (7 bases). Germline V lookup: CDR1 SGHRS, CDR2 YFSETQ. This CDR3 region has 12 residues. The V end was cut by 4 bases, the J end by 7 bases, with 9 bases between.

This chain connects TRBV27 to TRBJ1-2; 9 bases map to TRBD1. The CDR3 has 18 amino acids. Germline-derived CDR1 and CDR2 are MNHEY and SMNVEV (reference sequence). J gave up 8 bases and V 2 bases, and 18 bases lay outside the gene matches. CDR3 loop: CASSLPPGQGFRLCGYTF. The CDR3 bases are TGTGCCAGCAGTTTACCCCCGGGACAGGGATTTAGGCTTTGCGGCTACACCTTC.

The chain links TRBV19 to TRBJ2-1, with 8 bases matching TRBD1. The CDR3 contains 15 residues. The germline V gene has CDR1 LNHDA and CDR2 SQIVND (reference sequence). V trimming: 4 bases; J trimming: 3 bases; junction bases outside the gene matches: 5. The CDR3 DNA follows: TGTGCCAGTAGTAGGGGGACAGGATACTACAATGAGCAGTTCTTC. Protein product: CASSRGTGYYNEQFF. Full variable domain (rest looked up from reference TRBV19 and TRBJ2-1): DGGITQSPKYLFRKEGQNVTLSCEQNLNHDAMYWYRQDPGQGLRLIYYSQIVNDFQKGDIAEGYSVSREKKESFPLTVTSAQKNPTAFYLCASSRGTGYYNEQFFGPGTRLTVL.

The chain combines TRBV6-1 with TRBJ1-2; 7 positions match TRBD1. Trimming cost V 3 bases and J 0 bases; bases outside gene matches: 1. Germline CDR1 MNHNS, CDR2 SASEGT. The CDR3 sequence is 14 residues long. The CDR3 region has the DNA TGTGCCAGCAGTGAGGACAGGACTAACTATGGCTACACCTTC. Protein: CASSEDRTNYGYTF.